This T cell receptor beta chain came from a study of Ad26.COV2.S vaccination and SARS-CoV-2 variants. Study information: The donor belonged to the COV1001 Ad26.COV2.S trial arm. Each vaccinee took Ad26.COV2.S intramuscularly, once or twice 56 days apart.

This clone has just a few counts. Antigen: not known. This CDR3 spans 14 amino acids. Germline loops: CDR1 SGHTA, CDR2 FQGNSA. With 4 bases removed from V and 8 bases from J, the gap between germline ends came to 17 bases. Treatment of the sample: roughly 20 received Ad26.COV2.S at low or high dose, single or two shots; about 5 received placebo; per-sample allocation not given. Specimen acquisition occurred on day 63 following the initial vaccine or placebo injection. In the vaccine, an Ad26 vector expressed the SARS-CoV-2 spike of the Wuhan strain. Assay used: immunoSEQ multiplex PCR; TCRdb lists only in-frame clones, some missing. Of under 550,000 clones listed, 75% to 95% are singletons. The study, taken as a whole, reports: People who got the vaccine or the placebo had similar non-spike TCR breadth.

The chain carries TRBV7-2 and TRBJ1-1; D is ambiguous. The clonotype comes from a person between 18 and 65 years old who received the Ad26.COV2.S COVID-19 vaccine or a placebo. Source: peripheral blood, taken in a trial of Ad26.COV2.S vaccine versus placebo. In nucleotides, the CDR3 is TGTGCCAGCAGCTCAGCAAATAGTCCGAGCGAAGCTTTCTTT. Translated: CASSSANSPSEAFF.